The present entry profiles one T cell receptor beta chain with its context. It has no known antigen specificity. A junction boundary mismatches the germline segment, possibly from a read error. From a lookup of the germline V gene, CDR1 and CDR2 are SQVTM and ANQGSEA. Reading from cysteine to phenylalanine, the CDR3 counts 12 amino acids. Only the CDR3 portion is preserved as DNA: 36 bases, with reading frame beginning at the first base. Total RNA and DNA were co-extracted from about 19-30 mg of bulk tissue with the AllPrep DNA/RNA mini kit, without cell sorting. Between November 2015 and 2016, roughly five patients in China with histopathologically diagnosed primary liver carcinoma had surgical resection. At the time of sampling, the patients were treatment-naive and had chronic HBV infection. Each tumor was sampled at five spatially separated regions: the superior, inferior, left-lateral and right-lateral poles and the tumor centre. Histology showed that every tumor sample contained more than 85% viable tumor cells. Fresh tumor and adjacent tissue pieces were bisected; one half was stored in RNAlater at -80°C, the other sent for histology.

Using a constant-region primer and ProtoScript II reverse transcriptase, TCRbeta-specific cDNA was reverse-transcribed from approximately 0.55 ug total RNA. Three nested multiplex PCR rounds, following a slightly modified ARM-PCR procedure, were used to build the TCRbeta libraries. Multiplex TRBV1-TRBV30 forward primers and a Cbeta reverse primer were used in the first two PCR rounds, each of which was run for 10 cycles. Sample barcodes and Illumina adapters were added in a final 25-cycle PCR with Deep VentR polymerase. Before sequencing, amplicons of 200-500 bp were gel-purified using a QIAquick gel extraction kit. TCRbeta amplicons were sequenced on an Illumina HiSeq 2500 with 250-bp paired-end reads. Per the source publication's procedure: Quality trimming of reads was performed with Trimmomatic v0.33, and paired reads were merged with FLASH v1.2.11 so that full CDR3 sequences could be recovered. MiGEC v1.2.1b assigned V, D and J germline segments to the rearranged TCRbeta sequences. Clonotype statistics and Shannon-Wiener diversity indices were calculated with VDJtools v1.0.0. To reduce sampling bias, subsequent analyses other than the diversity analysis used only the 250 most abundant clonotypes in each sample. The raw public reads went through TCRdb reprocessing: fastp at Q25, MiXCR clone calling, in-frame beta chains kept. Every distinct CDR3 protein forms one entry, paired with its most common genes and DNA. These V and J calls are TCRdb output, not the study's own analysis. The sample table contains approximately 73,000 distinct CDR3 sequences; only one count was recorded for 71% of them. The top ten clonotypes cover roughly 15% of the sample.

The source of the sample is a study of tumor-infiltrating lymphocytes in primary liver carcinoma (dated by TCRdb to 2015 to 2018). With regard to the full study: Of the five patients, three men and two women aged 30 to 69 years, four had hepatocellular carcinoma and one had combined HCC and intrahepatic cholangiocarcinoma. Tumors of the five patients were stage T1-T3 N0M0 with maximum diameters of roughly 4.2 to 11 cm. The roughly 25 tumor region samples were profiled with Agilent mRNA microarrays so that TCRbeta repertoire diversity could be related to the local molecular phenotype. TCRbeta repertoire sequencing, expression microarrays and whole-exome sequencing were combined in the study across five regions of each liver tumor, with adjacent normal tissue and blood also included. High reproducibility was observed for the technical replicate repertoires, with mean shared-clone rates approximately 0.92 and correlation coefficients above 0.95. Roughly 3.5 to 7.5 million productive TCRbeta reads were obtained per sample, and no significant difference in read depth was found between tissue types. A total of about 35 specimens from 5 patients, comprising some 25 tumor regions, 5 adjacent noncancerous liver tissues and 5 peripheral blood samples, were covered by TCRbeta repertoire sequencing. Beyond this particular receptor, the publication reports: Because sequencing covered only the TCR beta chain and unpaired alpha chains were not captured, true repertoire diversity is likely underestimated. Bulk unsorted samples precluded comparing CD4+ and CD8+ T cell repertoires. Pairs of tumor regions showed greater repertoire overlap (mean roughly 35%) than tumor-adjacent pairs (17%) or tumor-blood pairs (around 15%), which is consistent with antigen-driven expansion. Only about 7.5-24% of top clones were found in all five regions of a tumor, suggesting spatial heterogeneity of tumor-infiltrating T cells. The top 250 clones accounted for a significantly greater share of the repertoire in tumors than in blood (p = 0.039). The study included only four or five patients, and the authors note findings should be validated in a larger study.

The rearranged segments are TRBV29-1 and TRBJ2-1; TRBD2 could be the D gene, as 7 bases match. This TCR was recovered from a woman aged 60-75 years with primary liver carcinoma and hepatitis B virus infection. Sequencing was carried out using liver tumor tissue from sampling region 4. What the cell subset or site label conveys for this sample: tumor region T4, right-lateral pole. Here the CDR3 is given as CRGGTSDVKQFF. The sequenced DNA is TGTAGGGGGGGGACATCGGACGTTAAGCAGTTCTTC.